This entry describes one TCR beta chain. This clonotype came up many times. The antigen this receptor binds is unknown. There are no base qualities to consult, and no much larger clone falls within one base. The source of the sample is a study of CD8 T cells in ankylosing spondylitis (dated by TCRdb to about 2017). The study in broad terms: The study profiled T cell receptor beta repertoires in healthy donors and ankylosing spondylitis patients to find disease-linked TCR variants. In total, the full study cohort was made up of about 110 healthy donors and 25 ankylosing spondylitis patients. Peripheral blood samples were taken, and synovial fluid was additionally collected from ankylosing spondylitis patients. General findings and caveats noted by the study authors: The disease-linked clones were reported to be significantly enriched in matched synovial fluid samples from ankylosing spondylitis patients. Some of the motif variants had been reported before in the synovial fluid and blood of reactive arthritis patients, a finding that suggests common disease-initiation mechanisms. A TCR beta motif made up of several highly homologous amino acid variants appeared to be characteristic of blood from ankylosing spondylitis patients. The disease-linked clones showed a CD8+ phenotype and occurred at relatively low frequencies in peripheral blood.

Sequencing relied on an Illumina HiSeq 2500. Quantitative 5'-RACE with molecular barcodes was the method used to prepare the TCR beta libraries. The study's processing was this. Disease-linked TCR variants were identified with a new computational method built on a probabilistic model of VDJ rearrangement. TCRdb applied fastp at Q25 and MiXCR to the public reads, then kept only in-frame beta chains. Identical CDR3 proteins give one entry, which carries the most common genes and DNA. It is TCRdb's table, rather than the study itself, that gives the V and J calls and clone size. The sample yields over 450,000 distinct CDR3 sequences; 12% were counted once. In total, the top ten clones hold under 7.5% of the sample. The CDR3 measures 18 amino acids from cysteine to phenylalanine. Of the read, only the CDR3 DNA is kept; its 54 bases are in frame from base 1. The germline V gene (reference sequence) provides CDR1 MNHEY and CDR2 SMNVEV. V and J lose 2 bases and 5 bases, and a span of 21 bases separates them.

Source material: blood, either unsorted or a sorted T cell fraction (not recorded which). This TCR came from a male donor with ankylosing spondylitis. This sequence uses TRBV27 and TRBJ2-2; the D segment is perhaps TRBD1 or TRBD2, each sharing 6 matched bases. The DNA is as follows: TGTGCCAGCAGTTTAGGGGGCCTGCCGGGGGCGGGAACCGGGGAGCTGTTTTTT. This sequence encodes CASSLGGLPGAGTGELFF.